One and the same sample provided the 5 T cell receptor beta chains below, sequenced in a study of cytomegalovirus exposure and HLA in healthy donors. With 60 Vbeta and 13 Jbeta primers, the PCR was carried out. Here immunoSEQ multiplex PCR was the method, and the copy in TCRdb shows in-frame clones only, minus some. The sample lists about 160,000 clones; 84% were seen once. Sequences were obtained from PBMCs. Every receptor here comes from a man between 18 and 29 years old in good health and CMV-seronegative.

The chain employs TRBV11-1 and TRBJ2-1; 7 positions match TRBD2. Losses at the gene ends were 5 bases for V and 4 bases for J; bases not matched to a gene: 8. Germline lookup yields CDR1 SGHAT and CDR2 FQDESV (reference sequence). The CDR3 covers 15 residues. The CDR3 sequence is CASSLGGSRYNEQFF. In nucleotides, the CDR3 is TGTGCCAGCAGCCTCGGGGGGAGCAGATACAATGAGCAGTTCTTC.

This chain joins TRBV27 and TRBJ2-1; no clear D. Germline V lookup: CDR1 MNHEY, CDR2 SMNVEV (reference sequence). CDR3 length equals 16 residues. Trimming left V 5 bases short and J 6 bases short, with 20 bases between. CDR3 DNA sequence: TGTGCCAGCAGTCTACAGTCATCCGTGTTATCCAATGAGCAGTTCTTC. Protein: CASSLQSSVLSNEQFF.

V usage is TRBV6-5 and J usage is TRBJ2-1, with 9 positions matching TRBD2. The CDR3 is 16 amino acids. V gave up 2 bases and J gave up 8 bases; unmatched junction bases: 10. Germline V gene sequence: CDR1 MNHEY, CDR2 SVGAGI. CDR3 sequence (DNA): TGTGCCAGCAGTTACAGCGGGACTAGCATAACGGATGAGCAGTTCTTC. Translating it yields CASSYSGTSITDEQFF.

This chain uses TRBV2 with TRBJ2-1; the match to TRBD2 covers 10 bases. V trimming: 7 bases; J trimming: 8 bases; junction bases outside the gene matches: 5. CDR3 length: 13 residues. Germline assignment: CDR1 SNHLY and CDR2 FYNNEI. The CDR3 DNA is TGTGCCAGCAAAGCGGGAGGGTTGGATGAGCAGTTCTTC. Residues: CASKAGGLDEQFF.

This chain connects TRBV10-1 to TRBJ2-7; 10 bases are a match to TRBD2. The CDR3 loop spans 17 amino acids. Trimming at V came to 7 bases and at J to 5 bases, leaving 17 bases not matched to a gene. Per germline, CDR1 WNHNN and CDR2 SYGVQD (reference sequence). DNA of the CDR3: TGCGCCAGCAAACTCACACAAAGGACTAGCGGCCAGGACGAGCAGTACTTC. Encoded protein: CASKLTQRTSGQDEQYF.